The present T cell receptor (beta chain) was sequenced within a study of immune heterogeneity within non-small cell lung tumors. Bulk tumor genomic DNA constituted the template, at 600 ng per sample. Several biopsies per primary tumor, spaced far apart, were taken during surgery. Newly diagnosed with untreated non-small cell lung cancer, the patients underwent curative surgery. TCR beta CDR3 regions came from multiplex PCR with 32 forward V and 13 reverse J primers. In TCRdb, the multiplex PCR reads were re-called with MiXCR into one record per CDR3 protein. The sample holds nearly 15,000 distinct CDR3 sequences, over 25% seen once. Germline values: CDR1 SGHAT, CDR2 FQNNGV. The CDR3 runs to 14 residues. Losses at the gene ends were 5 bases for V and 5 bases for J; bases not matched to a gene: 8. Study-level findings and limits: Identical dominant CDR3 beta clonotypes recurred across tumor sites within a patient, alongside site-unique high-frequency clones. Individual patients showed largely nonoverlapping sets of high-frequency T-cell receptor beta clonotypes.

A word on this clonotype: Its antigen is unknown.

The V call is TRBV11-2, the J call TRBJ2-5; 7 bases match TRBD1. Sample: lung tumor tissue. This TCR was recovered from a woman aged 45-60 years with non-small cell lung cancer. DNA for the CDR3: TGTGCCAGCAGCACTGTGACAGGGACGGAGACCCAGTACTTC. This gives the protein CASSTVTGTETQYF.